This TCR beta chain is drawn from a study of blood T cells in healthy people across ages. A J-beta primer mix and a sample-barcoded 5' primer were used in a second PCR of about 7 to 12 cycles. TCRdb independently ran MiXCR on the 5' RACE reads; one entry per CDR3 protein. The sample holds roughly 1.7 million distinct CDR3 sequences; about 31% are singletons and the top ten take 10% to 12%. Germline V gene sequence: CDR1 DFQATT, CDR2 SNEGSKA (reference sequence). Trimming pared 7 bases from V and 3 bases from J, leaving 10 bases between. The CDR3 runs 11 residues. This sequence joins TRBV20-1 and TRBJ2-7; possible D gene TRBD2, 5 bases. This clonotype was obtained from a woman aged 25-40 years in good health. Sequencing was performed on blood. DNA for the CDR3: TGCAGTGGCGGACTCAACTACGAGCAGTACTTC. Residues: CSGGLNYEQYF.